Below are 5 T cell receptor beta chains sequenced from a single sample in a study of blood T cell repertoires in COVID-19. Measured with immunoSEQ multiplex PCR; TCRdb has only the in-frame clones, and not every one. The profile covers tens of thousands of clones, with about 86% appearing a single time and less than 6.5% taken by the ten largest. Sequences were obtained from peripheral blood. The receptors here all came from a man aged 45 to 65 with active COVID-19.

The J gene is TRBJ1-6, the V gene TRBV19; TRBD1 might be the D (6 bases). The CDR3 runs to 15 residues. V was trimmed by 6 bases and J by 7 bases, leaving 16 bases between them. Looked up from germline, CDR1 is LNHDA and CDR2 is SQIVND (reference sequence). CDR3 sequence (DNA): TGTGCCAGTAGGCTACACAGTGGACAGAATTCACCCCTCCACTTT. Protein product: CASRLHSGQNSPLHF.

This chain connects TRBV19 to TRBJ2-7, with 9 bases lining up with TRBD1. Germline V CDR1 and CDR2: LNHDA, SQIVND (reference sequence). The V gene end was trimmed by 6 bases and the J gene end by 2 bases; junction bases not matched to a gene: 5. This CDR3 has 14 amino acids. The chain's CDR3 is CASSTDRGPYEQYF. In nucleotides, the CDR3 is TGTGCCAGTAGCACGGACAGGGGACCCTACGAGCAGTACTTC.

The rearrangement joins TRBV6-1 to TRBJ1-2, with D possibly TRBD1 on 5 matching bases. V lost 2 bases, J lost 3 bases, and 13 bases lay in between. Germline CDR1 and CDR2: MNHNS and SASEGT. This CDR3 is built from 15 residues. The CDR3 DNA follows: TGTGCCAGCAGTGAACCCCAGGGTAGGGACTATGGCTACACCTTC. As protein: CASSEPQGRDYGYTF.

V gene TRBV4-1 combines with J gene TRBJ2-3; D remains ambiguous. The CDR3 spans 13 residues. Looked up from germline, CDR1 is MGHRA and CDR2 is YSYEKL. V gave up 3 bases and J gave up 5 bases, with 9 bases separating them. CDR3 in amino acids: CASSHPGRDTQYF. CDR3 in DNA: TGCGCCAGCAGCCACCCTGGGCGAGATACGCAGTATTTT.

The genes are TRBV5-1 and TRBJ2-1, with D perhaps TRBD2 (6 bases). The germline V gene has CDR1 SGHRS and CDR2 YFSETQ. This CDR3 spans 14 amino acids. V was cut by 3 bases and J by 7 bases, with 14 bases left in between. This CDR3 is CASSWEVGGNEQFF. The DNA for the CDR3 is TGCGCCAGCAGCTGGGAGGTTGGCGGGAATGAGCAGTTCTTC.